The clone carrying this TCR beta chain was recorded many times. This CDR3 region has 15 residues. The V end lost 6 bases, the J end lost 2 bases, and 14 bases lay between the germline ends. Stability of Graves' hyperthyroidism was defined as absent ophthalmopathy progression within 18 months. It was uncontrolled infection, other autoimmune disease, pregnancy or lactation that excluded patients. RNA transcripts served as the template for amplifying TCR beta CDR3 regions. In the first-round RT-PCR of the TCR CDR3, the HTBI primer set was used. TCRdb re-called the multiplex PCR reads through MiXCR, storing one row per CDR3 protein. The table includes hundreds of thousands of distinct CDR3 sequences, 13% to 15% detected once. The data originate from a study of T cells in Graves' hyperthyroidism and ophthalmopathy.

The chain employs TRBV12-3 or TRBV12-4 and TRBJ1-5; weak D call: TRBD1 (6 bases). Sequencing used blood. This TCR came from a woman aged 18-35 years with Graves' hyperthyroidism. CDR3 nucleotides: TGTGCCAGCAGGGACGTCCGGACAGGCAATCAGCCCCAGCATTTT. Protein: CASRDVRTGNQPQHF.